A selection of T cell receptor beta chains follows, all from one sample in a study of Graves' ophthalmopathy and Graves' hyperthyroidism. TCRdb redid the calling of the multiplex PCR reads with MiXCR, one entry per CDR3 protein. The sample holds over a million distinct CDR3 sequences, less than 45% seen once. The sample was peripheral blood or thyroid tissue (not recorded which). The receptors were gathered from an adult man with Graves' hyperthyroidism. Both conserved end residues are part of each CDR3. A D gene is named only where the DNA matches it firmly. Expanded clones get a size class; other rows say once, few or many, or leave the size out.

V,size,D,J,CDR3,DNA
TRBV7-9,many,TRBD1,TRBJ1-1,CASGKGGAESEAFF,TGTGCCAGCGGAAAAGGGGGCGCGGAGAGTGAAGCTTTCTTT
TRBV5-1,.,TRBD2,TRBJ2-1,CASTSGSMTNEQFF,TGCGCCAGCACTAGCGGGAGTATGACGAATGAGCAGTTCTTC
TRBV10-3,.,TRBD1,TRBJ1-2,CAISRTGNNGYTF,TGTGCCATCAGCAGGACAGGGAATAACGGCTACACCTTC
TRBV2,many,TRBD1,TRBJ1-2,CASRGDRGDGYTF,TGTGCCAGCAGGGGGGACAGGGGGGATGGCTACACCTTC
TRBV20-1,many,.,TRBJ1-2,CSARDPGTLGDGYTF,TGCAGTGCTAGAGACCCTGGGACACTGGGGGATGGCTACACCTTC
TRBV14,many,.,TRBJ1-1,CASSPFGYTEAFF,TGTGCCAGCAGCCCCTTTGGGTACACTGAAGCTTTCTTT
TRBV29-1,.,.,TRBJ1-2,CSVVRGTNYGYTF,TGCAGCGTTGTAAGGGGAACTAACTATGGCTACACCTTC
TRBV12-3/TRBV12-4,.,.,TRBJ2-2,CASSLAGRNTGELFF,TGTGCCAGCAGTTTGGCAGGGAGAAACACCGGGGAGCTGTTTTTT
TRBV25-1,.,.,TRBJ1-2,CATNRYGYTF,TGTGCCACCAACCGCTATGGCTACACCTTC
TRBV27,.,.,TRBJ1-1,CASSWRVSTEAFF,TGTGCCAGCAGTTGGAGAGTGTCAACTGAAGCTTTCTTT
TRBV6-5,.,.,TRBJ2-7,CASSGPGPGSYEQYF,TGTGCCAGCAGCGGCCCAGGGCCCGGCTCCTACGAGCAGTACTTC
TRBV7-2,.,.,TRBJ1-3,CARSFGQGRNTIYF,TGTGCCCGCAGCTTTGGTCAGGGAAGAAACACCATATATTTT
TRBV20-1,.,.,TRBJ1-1,CSAGHLAGLGTEAFF,TGCAGTGCGGGTCATCTGGCCGGGTTGGGCACTGAAGCCTTCTTT
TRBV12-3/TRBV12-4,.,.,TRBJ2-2,CASSFEGSLWNTGELFF,TGTGCCAGCAGTTTTGAAGGTTCTCTCTGGAACACCGGGGAGCTGTTTTTT
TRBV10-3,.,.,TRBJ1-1,CASSPQGTAPNTEAFF,TGTGCCAGCAGTCCCCAGGGGACCGCTCCTAACACTGAAGCTTTCTTT
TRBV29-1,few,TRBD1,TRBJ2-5,CSGQGGYQETQYF,TGCAGCGGACAGGGCGGGTACCAAGAGACCCAGTACTTC
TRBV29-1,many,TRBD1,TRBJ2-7,CSVCIGQGAYEQYF,TGCAGCGTTTGTATAGGACAGGGGGCCTACGAGCAGTACTTC
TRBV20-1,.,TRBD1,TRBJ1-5,CSAPKLPGQVNQPQHF,TGCAGTGCCCCAAAACTCCCGGGACAGGTCAATCAGCCCCAGCATTTT
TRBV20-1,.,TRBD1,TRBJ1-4,CSARGTGVGEKLFF,TGCAGTGCTAGGGGGACAGGGGTTGGCGAAAAACTGTTTTTT
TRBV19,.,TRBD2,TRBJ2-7,CASAGLAGGVCEQYF,TGTGCCAGTGCCGGACTAGCGGGAGGGGTGTGCGAGCAGTACTTC
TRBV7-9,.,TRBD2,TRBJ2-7,CASSPPGLAGAGEQYF,TGTGCCAGCAGTCCCCCCGGGCTAGCGGGAGCAGGCGAGCAGTACTTC
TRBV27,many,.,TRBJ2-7,CASSYGPVNEQYF,TGTGCCAGCAGCTACGGACCCGTGAACGAGCAGTACTTC
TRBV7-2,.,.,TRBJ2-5,CASSLEVLQETQYF,TGTGCCAGCAGCTTAGAGGTCCTCCAAGAGACCCAGTACTTC